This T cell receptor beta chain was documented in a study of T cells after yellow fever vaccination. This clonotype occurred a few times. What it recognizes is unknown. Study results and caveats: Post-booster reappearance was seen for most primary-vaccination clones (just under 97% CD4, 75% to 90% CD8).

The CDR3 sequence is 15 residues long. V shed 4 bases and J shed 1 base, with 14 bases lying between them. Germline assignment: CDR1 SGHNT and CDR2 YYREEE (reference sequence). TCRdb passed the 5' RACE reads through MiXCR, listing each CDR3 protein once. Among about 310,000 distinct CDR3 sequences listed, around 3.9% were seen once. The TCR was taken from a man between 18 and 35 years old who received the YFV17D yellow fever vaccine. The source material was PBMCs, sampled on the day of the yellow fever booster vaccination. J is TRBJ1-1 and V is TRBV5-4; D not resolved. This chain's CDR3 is CASSQNRASNTEAFF. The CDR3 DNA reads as TGTGCCAGCAGCCAGAACCGGGCCTCGAACACTGAAGCTTTCTTT.